Below, 19 T cell receptor beta chains from the same sample are listed, as sequenced in a study of shared clonotypes between healthy human individuals. Here immunoSEQ multiplex PCR was the method, and the copy in TCRdb shows in-frame clones only, minus some. This sample carries about 480,000 clones, approximately 79% of them seen once, and the ten largest clones take approximately 12%. Source material: PBMCs. The source of these receptors is a woman in her 40s in good health. Some clones in this sample may be carry-over from other donors' samples.

This clone came up a few times. The J gene is TRBJ2-4, the V gene TRBV20-1; D perhaps matches TRBD2 (6 bases). This CDR3 region has 11 residues. CDR1 is DFQATT, CDR2 SNEGSKA, per germline (reference sequence). V lost 7 bases and J 11 bases, leaving 15 bases between the germline ends. The CDR3 protein is CSGGGEEVQYF. In nucleotides, the CDR3 is TGCAGTGGGGGCGGGGAAGAGGTTCAGTACTTC.

The V call is TRBV5-8, the J call TRBJ1-2, with a weak D call TRBD1 (5 bases). Germline values: CDR1 SGHTS, CDR2 YDEGEE. Between the trimmed V and J ends, which lost 1 base and 2 bases, there was a span of 12 bases. There are 15 residues in the CDR3. The DNA of the CDR3 is TGTGCCAGCAGCTTGAGAGGGGCCCAAAACTATGGCTACACCTTC. This codes for CASSLRGAQNYGYTF.

The chain carries TRBV7-9 and TRBJ1-2, with 10 bases that match TRBD1. The CDR3 extends over 17 amino acids. V shed 5 bases and J 4 bases; nucleotides not matched to a gene: 13. Germline lookup yields CDR1 SEHNR and CDR2 FQNEAQ (reference sequence). The CDR3 region has the DNA TGTGCCAGCAGCCCCGAGCCCGGGACAGGGGAAATCTATGGCTACACCTTC. This codes for CASSPEPGTGEIYGYTF.

V is TRBV5-6 and J is TRBJ2-5; 7 positions match TRBD1. The CDR3 contains 14 residues. The junction had 4 bases not matched to a gene; V was cut back by 1 base and J by 4 bases. Germline assignment: CDR1 SGHDT and CDR2 YYEEEE. CDR3 coding DNA: TGTGCCAGCAGCTTGACAGGGGCCGGAGAGACCCAGTACTTC. Its protein is CASSLTGAGETQYF.

The genes are TRBV6-1 and TRBJ2-2; the match to TRBD2 covers 9 bases. V gave up 4 bases and J gave up 2 bases; unmatched junction bases: 2. This CDR3 has 15 residues. Looked up from germline, CDR1 is MNHNS and CDR2 is SASEGT. DNA of the CDR3: TGTGCCAGCAGTGTTCTAGCGGGAAACACCGGGGAGCTGTTTTTT. It encodes CASSVLAGNTGELFF.

V usage is TRBV5-1 and J usage is TRBJ2-5; D unclear. Trimming shortened V by 0 bases and J by 1 base, and 13 bases separated the two germline ends. The CDR3 loop spans 16 amino acids. In germline, CDR1 is SGHRS, CDR2 YFSETQ. The CDR3 reads CASSLGGGRIQETQYF. Written as DNA, the CDR3 is TGCGCCAGCAGCTTGGGAGGCGGACGGATCCAAGAGACCCAGTACTTC.

This clone was observed a handful of times. This rearrangement joins TRBV19 to TRBJ1-5; no clear D gene. The CDR3 runs to 12 residues. Germline assignment: CDR1 LNHDA and CDR2 SQIVND (reference sequence). Trimming left V 6 bases short and J 6 bases short, with 9 bases between. The CDR3: CASREGIQPQHF. The CDR3 DNA reads as TGTGCCAGTAGGGAGGGTATTCAGCCCCAGCATTTT.

The chain is built from TRBV10-3 and TRBJ1-1; D call uncertain. The V end lost 10 bases, the J end lost 0 bases, and 9 bases lay between the germline ends. Germline V gene lookup returns CDR1 ENHRY and CDR2 SYGVKD. The CDR3 spans 12 residues. CDR3 in DNA: TGTGCCACGCGGGCAGTGAACACTGAAGCTTTCTTT. Protein product: CATRAVNTEAFF.

The chain uses TRBV7-3 and TRBJ2-2, with a tentative D call TRBD2 (6 bases). This CDR3 has 16 amino acids. CDR1 and CDR2 from the germline V gene are SGHTA and FQGTGA. Trimming shortened V by 2 bases and J by 6 bases, and 16 bases separated the two germline ends. The CDR3 protein is CASSLGGTSLPGELFF. In DNA, the CDR3 is TGTGCCAGCAGCTTAGGCGGGACCAGCTTACCCGGGGAGCTGTTTTTT.

The genes are TRBV10-3 and TRBJ2-7; TRBD1 agrees at 10 bases. After removal of 3 bases from V and 4 bases from J, the junction contained 6 bases not matched to a gene. Germline loops: CDR1 ENHRY, CDR2 SYGVKD. This CDR3 has 15 amino acids. CDR3 protein: CAISDSGTGVYEQYF. The CDR3 DNA follows: TGTGCCATCAGTGATTCCGGGACAGGGGTATACGAGCAGTACTTC.

This chain uses TRBV19 with TRBJ2-2; D possibly corresponds to TRBD2 (6 bases). Germline V CDR1 and CDR2: LNHDA, SQIVND (reference sequence). The V and J ends lost 2 bases and 9 bases respectively, with 22 bases between them. The CDR3 has 17 amino acids. The CDR3 DNA sequence: TGTGCCAGTAGTATACGGCTAGCTCGTGGGAGGATCAGGGAGCTGTTTTTT. This translates into CASSIRLARGRIRELFF.

This clone was detected ten times or more. The rearrangement links TRBV18 to TRBJ2-1; D might be TRBD2 (6 bases). The germline V and J ends were trimmed by 1 base and 7 bases, with 11 bases remaining between them. Germline-derived CDR1 and CDR2 are KGHSH and LQKENI. There are 14 residues in the CDR3. The DNA of the CDR3 is TGTGCCAGCTCACCACTTCAGGGAGGTAATGAGCAGTTCTTC. Protein product: CASSPLQGGNEQFF.

The V gene is TRBV7-7, the J gene TRBJ1-5; maybe TRBD1 (6 bases). The V and J ends lost 5 bases and 9 bases respectively, with 14 bases between them. The germline gives CDR1 SSHAT, CDR2 FNYEAQ (reference sequence). This CDR3 comprises 13 residues. In nucleotides, the CDR3 is TGTGCCAGCAGCCGGGACACCGGGGGGCCCCAGCATTTT. Translating gives CASSRDTGGPQHF. The entire variable domain, with the rest obtained from reference TRBV7-7 and TRBJ1-5, is as follows: GAGVSQSPRYKVTKRGQDVTLRCDPISSHATLYWYQQALGQGPEFLTYFNYEAQPDKSGLPSDRFSAERPEGSISTLTIQRTEQRDSAMYRCASSRDTGGPQHFGDGTRLSIL.

The chain uses TRBV19 and TRBJ2-6; TRBD1 aligns across 11 bases. The CDR3 has 18 residues. V shed 4 bases, J shed 2 bases, and the junction held 7 bases outside the gene matches. Germline V lookup: CDR1 LNHDA, CDR2 SQIVND (reference sequence). The CDR3 DNA follows: TGTGCCAGTAGTACCCGGACAGGGGGCTTGGCTGGGGCCAACGTCCTGACTTTC. It codes for CASSTRTGGLAGANVLTF. Together with reference TRBV19 and TRBJ2-6, the CDR3 gives the full variable domain: DGGITQSPKYLFRKEGQNVTLSCEQNLNHDAMYWYRQDPGQGLRLIYYSQIVNDFQKGDIAEGYSVSREKKESFPLTVTSAQKNPTAFYLCASSTRTGGLAGANVLTFGAGSRLTVL.

The V call is TRBV2, the J call TRBJ2-3, with TRBD2 identical over 10 bases. The germline V gene encodes CDR1 SNHLY and CDR2 FYNNEI. V shed 7 bases and J 4 bases; nucleotides not matched to a gene: 2. CDR3 size: 13 residues. In nucleotides, the CDR3 is TGTGCCAGCACTAGCGGGAGATCAGATACGCAGTATTTT. This encodes CASTSGRSDTQYF.

The chain joins TRBV9 to TRBJ2-7, with D perhaps TRBD1 (5 bases). This CDR3 contains 15 residues. V was pared by 0 bases and J by 3 bases, with 13 bases between. Looked up from germline, CDR1 is SGDLS and CDR2 is YYNGEE. CDR3 coding DNA: TGTGCCAGCAGCGTAGGGGGTACAGGAGTCTACGAGCAGTACTTC. Residues: CASSVGGTGVYEQYF.

There are a few counts of this clone. The chain uses TRBV9 and TRBJ1-2; 7 nucleotides agree with TRBD1. This CDR3 is 14 amino acids long. J lost 4 bases, V lost 3 bases, and 6 bases had no gene match. Looked up from germline, CDR1 is SGDLS and CDR2 is YYNGEE. The CDR3 loop reads CASSAQGGGYGYTF. CDR3 DNA: TGTGCCAGCAGCGCCCAGGGGGGAGGCTATGGCTACACCTTC. The full variable domain, rest sourced from reference TRBV9 and TRBJ1-2, is DSGVTQTPKHLITATGQRVTLRCSPRSGDLSVYWYQQSLDQGLQFLIQYYNGEERAKGNILERFSAQQFPDLHSELNLSSLELGDSALYFCASSAQGGGYGYTFGSGTRLTVV.

This chain joins TRBV7-2 and TRBJ2-5, with 8 nucleotides matching TRBD2. CDR3 length equals 16 residues. CDR1 SGHTA and CDR2 FQGNSA come from the germline V gene. The trim removed 1 base at V and 5 bases at J, leaving 9 bases unmatched. The CDR3 DNA reads as TGTGCCAGCAGCTTAGTAGGTAGCGGGACCTGGGAGACCCAGTACTTC. Protein sequence: CASSLVGSGTWETQYF.

The chain has TRBV5-4 and TRBJ2-1, with 12 bases aligning to TRBD2. The germline V gene has CDR1 SGHNT and CDR2 YYREEE (reference sequence). The V segment lost 3 bases and the J segment 12 bases; nucleotides outside the gene matches: 10. The CDR3 is made up of 15 amino acids. CDR3 in amino acids: CASSSRLAGAVGQFF. CDR3 DNA sequence: TGTGCCAGCAGCTCGAGACTAGCGGGAGCGGTCGGGCAGTTCTTC.